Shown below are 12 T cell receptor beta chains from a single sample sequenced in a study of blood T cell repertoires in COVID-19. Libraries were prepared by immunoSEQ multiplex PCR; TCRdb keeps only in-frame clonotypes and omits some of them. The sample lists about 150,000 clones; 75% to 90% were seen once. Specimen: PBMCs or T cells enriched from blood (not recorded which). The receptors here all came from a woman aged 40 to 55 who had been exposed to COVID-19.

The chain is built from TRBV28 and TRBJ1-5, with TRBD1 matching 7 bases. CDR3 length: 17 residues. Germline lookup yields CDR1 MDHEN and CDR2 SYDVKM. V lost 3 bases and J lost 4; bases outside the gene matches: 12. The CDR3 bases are TGTGCCAGCAGTTTTTACAGGGGTGTTTGGGGAAATCAGCCCCAGCATTTT. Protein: CASSFYRGVWGNQPQHF.

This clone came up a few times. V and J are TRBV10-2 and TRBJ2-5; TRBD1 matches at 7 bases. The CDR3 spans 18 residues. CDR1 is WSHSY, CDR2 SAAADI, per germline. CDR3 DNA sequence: TGCTCCTCAGCGGAATTATCTCTTGGACAGGCGGAAGAGGAGACCCAGTACTTC. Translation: CSSAELSLGQAEEETQYF.

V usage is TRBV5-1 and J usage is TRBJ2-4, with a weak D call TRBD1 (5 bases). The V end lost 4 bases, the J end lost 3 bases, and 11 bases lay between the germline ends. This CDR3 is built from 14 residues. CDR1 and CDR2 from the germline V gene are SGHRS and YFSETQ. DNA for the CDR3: TGCGCCAGCAGCCCTGGACACAGCAAAAACATTCAGTACTTC. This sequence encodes CASSPGHSKNIQYF.

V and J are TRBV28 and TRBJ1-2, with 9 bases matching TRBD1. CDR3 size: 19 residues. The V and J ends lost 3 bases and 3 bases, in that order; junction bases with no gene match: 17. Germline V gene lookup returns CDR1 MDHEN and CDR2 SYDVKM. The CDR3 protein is CASSFEGPIYRDRDYGYTF. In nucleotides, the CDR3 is TGTGCCAGCAGTTTTGAGGGACCCATCTACCGGGACAGGGACTATGGCTACACCTTC.

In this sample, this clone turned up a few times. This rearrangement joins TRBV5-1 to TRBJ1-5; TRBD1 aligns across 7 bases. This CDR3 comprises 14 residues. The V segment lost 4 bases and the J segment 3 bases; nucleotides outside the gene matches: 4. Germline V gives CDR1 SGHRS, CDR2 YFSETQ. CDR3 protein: CASSPGTDNQPQHF. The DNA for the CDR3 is TGCGCCAGCAGCCCCGGGACAGACAATCAGCCCCAGCATTTT.

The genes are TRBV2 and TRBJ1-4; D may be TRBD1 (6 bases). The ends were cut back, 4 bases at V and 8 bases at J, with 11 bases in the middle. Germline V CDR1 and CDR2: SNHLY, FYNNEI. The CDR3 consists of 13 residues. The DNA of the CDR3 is TGTGCCAGCAGTGGCAGGGGAGGGGAAAAACTGTTTTTT. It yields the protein CASSGRGGEKLFF.

The CDR3 is CASSPTANTEAFF. DNA of the CDR3: TGTGCCAGCAGTCCAACAGCGAACACTGAAGCTTTCTTT. This chain joins TRBV12-3 or TRBV12-4 and TRBJ1-1; D is unresolved. Trimming pared 5 bases from V and 1 base from J, leaving 8 bases between. CDR3 length: 13 amino acids.

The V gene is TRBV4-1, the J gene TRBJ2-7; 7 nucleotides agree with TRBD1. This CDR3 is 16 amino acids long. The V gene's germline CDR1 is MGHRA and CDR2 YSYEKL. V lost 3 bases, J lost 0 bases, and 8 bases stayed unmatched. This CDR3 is CASSHPPGQPSYEQYF. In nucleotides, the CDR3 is TGCGCCAGCAGCCATCCGCCGGGACAGCCCTCCTACGAGCAGTACTTC.

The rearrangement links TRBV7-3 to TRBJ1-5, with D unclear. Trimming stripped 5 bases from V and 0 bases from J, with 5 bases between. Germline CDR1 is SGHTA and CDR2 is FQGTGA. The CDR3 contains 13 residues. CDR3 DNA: TGTGCCAGCAGCACCTATAGCAATCAGCCCCAGCATTTT. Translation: CASSTYSNQPQHF.

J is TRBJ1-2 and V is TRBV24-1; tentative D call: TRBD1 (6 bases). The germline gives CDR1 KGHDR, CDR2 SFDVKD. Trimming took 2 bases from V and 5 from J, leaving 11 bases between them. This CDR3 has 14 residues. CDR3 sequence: CATSDSRTAYGYTF. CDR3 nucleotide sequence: TGTGCCACCAGTGATTCCAGGACAGCTTATGGCTACACCTTC.

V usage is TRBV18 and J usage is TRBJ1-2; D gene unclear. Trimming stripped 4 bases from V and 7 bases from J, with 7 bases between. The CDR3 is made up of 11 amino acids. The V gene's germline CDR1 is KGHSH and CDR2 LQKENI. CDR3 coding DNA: TGTGCCAGCTCACAAGGAGCTGGCTACACCTTC. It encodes CASSQGAGYTF.

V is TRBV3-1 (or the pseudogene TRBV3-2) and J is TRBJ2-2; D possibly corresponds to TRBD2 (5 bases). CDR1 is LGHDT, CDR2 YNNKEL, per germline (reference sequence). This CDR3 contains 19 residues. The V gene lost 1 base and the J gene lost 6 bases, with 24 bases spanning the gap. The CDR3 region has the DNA TGTGCCAGCAGCCAAGCCAGGACTCTCTCCGGCAGTATCGCCGGGGAGCTGTTTTTT. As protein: CASSQARTLSGSIAGELFF.